One sample yielded the 13 T cell receptor beta chains listed below, sequenced in a study of T cell responses to AZD1222 COVID-19 vaccine. Only in-frame clones appear in the TCRdb table, and some are missing; sequencing was by immunoSEQ multiplex PCR. The table has fewer than 150,000 clones, approximately 93% seen once. This sample comprised peripheral blood, obtained on day 0 of AZD1222 vaccination. These receptors were obtained from an adult in good health.

The genes are TRBV7-2 and TRBJ1-2, with D tentatively TRBD1 (5 bases). CDR1 and CDR2 from the germline V gene are SGHTA and FQGNSA. With 5 bases removed from V and 0 bases from J, the gap between germline ends came to 10 bases. The CDR3 has 14 amino acids. DNA for the CDR3: TGTGCCAGCAGCGGCAGGGACGCTAACTATGGCTACACCTTC. It encodes CASSGRDANYGYTF.

The rearrangement joins TRBV28 to TRBJ1-1, with 7 nucleotides matching TRBD1. CDR1 is MDHEN, CDR2 SYDVKM, per germline. The CDR3 spans 13 residues. The J segment lost 3 bases and the V segment lost 6 bases, leaving 4 bases of the junction unmatched. CDR3 residues: CASSSQGYTEAFF. In DNA, the CDR3 is TGTGCCAGCAGCTCACAGGGGTACACTGAAGCTTTCTTT.

V and J are TRBV6-6 and TRBJ2-3; 15 positions match TRBD2. Germline-derived CDR1 and CDR2 are MNHNY and SVGAGI (reference sequence). The CDR3 spans 17 residues. V lost 5 bases, J lost 4 bases, and 7 bases stayed unmatched. CDR3 sequence reads: CASSLLGLAGGPDTQYF. The CDR3 bases are TGTGCCAGCAGTCTACTTGGACTAGCGGGGGGGCCAGATACGCAGTATTTT.

J is TRBJ2-1 and V is TRBV24-1; 8 bases agree with TRBD2. CDR3 length: 15 amino acids. Trimming cost V 5 bases and J 7 bases; bases outside gene matches: 9. Germline-derived CDR1 and CDR2 are KGHDR and SFDVKD. The CDR3: CATSGGAGEVNEQFF. The CDR3 coding sequence is TGTGCCACCAGTGGGGGAGCGGGGGAGGTGAATGAGCAGTTCTTC.

This rearrangement joins TRBV15 to TRBJ2-3; 11 bases line up with TRBD2. The J segment lost 6 bases and the V segment lost 0 bases, leaving 17 bases of the junction unmatched. The length of the CDR3 is 20 residues. Germline loops: CDR1 LNHNV, CDR2 YYDKDF (reference sequence). The CDR3 region is CATSRERGGVAGGLLDTQYF. For the CDR3, the DNA is TGTGCCACCAGCAGAGAGAGGGGCGGCGTAGCGGGGGGGCTATTGGATACGCAGTATTTT.

The CDR3 sequence is CASSFGHAEAFF. The DNA of the CDR3 is TGTGCCAGCAGTTTCGGACACGCTGAAGCTTTCTTT. The chain joins TRBV6-5 to TRBJ1-1; TRBD1 is a possible D gene (5 bases). CDR1 is MNHEY, CDR2 SVGAGI, per germline. The CDR3 loop spans 12 amino acids. Trimming took 4 bases from V and 6 from J, leaving 9 bases between them.

This chain joins TRBV6-6 and TRBJ1-2, with D possibly being TRBD1 (5 bases). Germline assignment: CDR1 MNHNY and CDR2 SVGAGI (reference sequence). The CDR3 consists of 15 residues. Between the trimmed V and J ends, which lost 6 bases and 2 bases, there was a span of 16 bases. The CDR3 loop reads CASSLWGETNYGYTF. CDR3 nucleotides: TGTGCCAGCAGCCTGTGGGGGGAGACGAACTATGGCTACACCTTC.

This clone was found once. The chain uses TRBV10-3 and TRBJ1-1; D is possibly TRBD1 (5 bases). Germline V CDR1 and CDR2: ENHRY, SYGVKD. The V gene lost 10 bases and the J gene lost 1 base, with 10 bases spanning the gap. The length of the CDR3 is 12 residues. For the CDR3, the DNA is TGTGCCACCAGAGGGGAGAACACTGAAGCTTTCTTT. This encodes CATRGENTEAFF.

Note on this clone: Its ends do not fully match the called genes, so a read error is possible. The rearrangement uses TRBV7-7 and TRBJ2-7; the D gene could be TRBD1 or TRBD2 (5 bases each). Looked up from germline, CDR1 is SSHAT and CDR2 is FNYEAQ (reference sequence). The CDR3 extends over 12 amino acids. Here the CDR3 DNA reads TGTGCTAGCAGCCCCCGGGGCCACGAGCAGTACTTC. It codes for CASSPRGHEQYF.

The gene calls are TRBV20-1 and TRBJ2-1; no clear D gene. The germline CDR1 and CDR2 sequences are DFQATT and SNEGSKA (reference sequence). This CDR3 region has 14 residues. V was trimmed by 3 bases and J by 9 bases, leaving 18 bases between them. The CDR3 is CSASWAANIGEQFF. The CDR3 bases are TGCAGTGCTAGTTGGGCCGCCAACATCGGTGAGCAGTTCTTC.

The chain is built from TRBV5-1 and TRBJ2-5; perhaps D is TRBD1 or TRBD2 (5 bases each). The CDR3 consists of 12 residues. Per germline, CDR1 SGHRS and CDR2 YFSETQ. V lost 5 bases and J 4 bases, leaving 9 bases between the germline ends. Here the CDR3 reads CASSLRGETQYF. Here the CDR3 DNA reads TGCGCCAGCAGTCTGAGGGGAGAGACCCAGTACTTC.

The chain links TRBV21-1 to TRBJ1-1; the tabulated D call, TRBD1, remains unverified against the DNA. TRBV21-1 is a pseudogene segment. This CDR3 contains 10 residues. This CDR3 is CVPRQGAAFF. Written as DNA, the CDR3 is TGTGTTCCCAGGCAGGGGGCGGCTTTCTTT.

The J gene is TRBJ1-6, the V gene TRBV2; D perhaps matches TRBD1 (5 bases). V was cut by 8 bases and J by 5 bases, with 13 bases left in between. The CDR3 covers 14 residues. CDR1 is SNHLY and CDR2 is FYNNEI in the germline V gene. The CDR3 nucleotides read TGTGCCAGCCGGGACTGGGTAGATAATTCACCCCTCCACTTT. Its protein product is CASRDWVDNSPLHF.